The 8 T cell receptor beta chains below come from one sample, sequenced in a study of blood T cells in healthy people across ages. A second PCR of 7 to 11 cycles used a sample-barcoded 5' primer and a J-beta primer mix. Via MiXCR, TCRdb re-called the 5' RACE reads, giving one row per CDR3 protein. Here the sample spans some 900,000 distinct CDR3 sequences, about 28% being singletons. The sample was blood. Every receptor here comes from an elderly woman in good health.

For this clonotype: This could be a read error, since a much larger clone is one nucleotide away. V and J are TRBV5-1 and TRBJ1-2; 9 bases align to TRBD1. Trimming removed 0 bases from V and 4 bases from J; junction bases left unmatched: 4. Germline values: CDR1 SGHRS, CDR2 YFSETQ. This CDR3 comprises 15 residues. CDR3 protein: CASSLATGGCYGYTF. The CDR3 bases are TGCGCCAGCAGCTTGGCGACAGGGGGATGCTATGGCTACACCTTC. Using reference TRBV5-1 and TRBJ1-2 for the parts outside the CDR3, the full variable domain is KAGVTQTPRYLIKTRGQQVTLSCSPISGHRSVSWYQQTPGQGLQFLFEYFSETQRNKGNFPGRFSGRQFSNSRSEMNVSTLELGDSALYLCASSLATGGCYGYTFGSGTRLTVV.

This clonotype has a count of ten or more. The chain joins TRBV3-1 to TRBJ2-7, with D maybe TRBD1 (5 bases). This CDR3 is built from 12 residues. Trimming cost V 2 bases and J 6 bases, with 8 bases left between them. Germline lookup yields CDR1 LGHDT and CDR2 YNNKEL (reference sequence). The CDR3 here is CASSQRGREQYF. Written as DNA, the CDR3 is TGTGCCAGCAGCCAAAGGGGTCGCGAGCAGTACTTC.

The CDR3 nucleotides read TGCAGCGTGGGGGACAGTAATTCACCCCTCCACTTT. It is translated as CSVGDSNSPLHF. The chain combines TRBV29-1 with TRBJ1-6; TRBD1 agrees at 7 bases. Trimming removed 6 bases from V and 6 bases from J; junction bases left unmatched: 2. Germline values: CDR1 SQVTM, CDR2 ANQGSEA. The CDR3 runs 12 residues.

This clonotype was picked up a small number of times. This may be a read error: a much more frequent sequence differs by one nucleotide. This chain links TRBV7-9 with TRBJ2-7, with a weak D call TRBD2 (5 bases). The CDR3 loop spans 19 amino acids. With 4 bases removed from V and 7 bases from J, the gap between germline ends came to 32 bases. Germline V gene data show CDR1 as SEHNR and CDR2 as FQNEAQ (reference sequence). The CDR3 DNA sequence: TGTGCCAGCAGCTCAAGAAGGGATGAGGGCAGTAAGTCCTACAATGAGCAGTACTTC. Amino acid sequence: CASSSRRDEGSKSYNEQYF.

The chain is built from TRBV29-1 and TRBJ2-1, with 10 bases identical to TRBD1. Unmatched junction bases numbered 8, after V lost 7 bases and J lost 5 bases. The CDR3 covers 14 residues. Germline V gene lookup returns CDR1 SQVTM and CDR2 ANQGSEA. This CDR3 reads CSGEDRGNDNEQFF. The CDR3 nucleotides read TGCAGCGGTGAGGACAGGGGGAATGACAATGAGCAGTTCTTC.

This clonotype was seen ten or more times. The J gene is TRBJ2-7, the V gene TRBV7-2; D might be TRBD1 or TRBD2, each matching 5 bases. The ends were cut back, 5 bases at V and 0 bases at J, with 14 bases in the middle. Germline loops: CDR1 SGHTA, CDR2 FQGNSA. CDR3 length: 15 amino acids. The CDR3 nucleotides read TGTGCCAGCAGCCGAGGGGCGGCGAGCTCCTACGAGCAGTACTTC. Its translation: CASSRGAASSYEQYF.

For this clonotype: Sequence at one end of the junction differs from germline and may be a read error. This rearrangement joins TRBV12-3 or TRBV12-4 to TRBJ1-5; D call uncertain. This CDR3 spans 13 amino acids. The CDR3 reads CASGLSEGQPQHF. CDR3 DNA sequence: TGTGCCAGCGGTTTGTCAGAGGGCCAGCCCCAGCATTTT.

In its sample, this clonotype was seen once. The junction departs from germline at one end; a sequencing error may be responsible. This chain links TRBV14 with TRBJ2-7; the D gene is possibly TRBD2 (5 bases). Germline loops: CDR1 SGHDN, CDR2 FVKESK. The CDR3 sequence is 12 residues long. CDR3 in DNA: TGTGCCAGCAGCGGGAGCTCCTGCGAGCAGTACTTC. Protein sequence: CASSGSSCEQYF. Together with reference TRBV14 and TRBJ2-7, the CDR3 gives the full variable domain: EAGVTQFPSHSVIEKGQTVTLRCDPISGHDNLYWYRRVMGKEIKFLLHFVKESKQDESGMPNNRFLAERTGGTYSTLKVQPAELEDSGVYFCASSGSSCEQYFGPGTRLTVT.